These 2 T cell receptor beta chains came from one sample sequenced in a study of blood T cell repertoires in COVID-19. TCRdb's copy holds only in-frame clones and misses some; the assay was immunoSEQ multiplex PCR. The table has 35,000 to 40,000 clones, 70% to 90% seen once; the top ten hold almost 35%. The sample comprised peripheral blood. The source is a man in his 70s with active COVID-19.

V usage is TRBV5-4 and J usage is TRBJ1-6; 9 bases fit TRBD1. Germline V lookup: CDR1 SGHNT, CDR2 YYREEE (reference sequence). Trimming cost V 4 bases and J 10 bases; bases outside gene matches: 6. CDR3 length: 14 amino acids. This chain's CDR3 is CASSTGTGRSPLHF. CDR3 in DNA: TGTGCCAGCAGCACCGGGACAGGGAGATCACCCCTCCACTTT.

V usage is TRBV5-1 and J usage is TRBJ1-4; D is ambiguous. Germline CDR1 SGHRS, CDR2 YFSETQ. Trimming stripped 4 bases from V and 0 bases from J, with 10 bases between. The CDR3 sequence is 15 residues long. In nucleotides, the CDR3 is TGCGCCAGCAGCCCAGCGCCTCCAACTAATGAAAAACTGTTTTTT. Translated, it gives CASSPAPPTNEKLFF.